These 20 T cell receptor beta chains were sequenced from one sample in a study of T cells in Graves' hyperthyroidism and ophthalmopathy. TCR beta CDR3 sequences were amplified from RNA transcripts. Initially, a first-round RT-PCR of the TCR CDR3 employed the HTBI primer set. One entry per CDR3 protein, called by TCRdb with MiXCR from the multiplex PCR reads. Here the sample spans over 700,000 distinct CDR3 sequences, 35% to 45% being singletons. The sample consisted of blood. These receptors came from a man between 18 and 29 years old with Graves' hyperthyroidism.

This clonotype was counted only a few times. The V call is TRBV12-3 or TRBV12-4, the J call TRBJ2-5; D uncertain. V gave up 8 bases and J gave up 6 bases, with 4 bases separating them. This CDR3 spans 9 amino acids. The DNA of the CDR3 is TGTGCCAGCCGGAAGACCCAGTACTTC. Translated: CASRKTQYF.

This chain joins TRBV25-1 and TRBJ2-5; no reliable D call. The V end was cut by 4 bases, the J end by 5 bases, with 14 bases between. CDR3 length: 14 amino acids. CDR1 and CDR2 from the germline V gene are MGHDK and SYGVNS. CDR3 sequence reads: CASSAVLFSETQYF. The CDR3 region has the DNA TGTGCCAGCAGTGCTGTGTTGTTTAGCGAGACCCAGTACTTC. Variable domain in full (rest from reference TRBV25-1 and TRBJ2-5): EADIYQTPRYLVIGTGKKITLECSQTMGHDKMYWYQQDPGMELHLIHYSYGVNSTEKGDLSSESTVSRIRTEHFPLTLESARPSHTSQYLCASSAVLFSETQYFGPGTRLLVL.

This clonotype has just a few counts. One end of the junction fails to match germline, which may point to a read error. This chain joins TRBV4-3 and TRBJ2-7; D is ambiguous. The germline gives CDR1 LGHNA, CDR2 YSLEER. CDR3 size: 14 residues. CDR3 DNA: TGCGCCAGCAGCCACTATGCCACCGGTCAGGCCCAGAACTTC. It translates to CASSHYATGQAQNF.

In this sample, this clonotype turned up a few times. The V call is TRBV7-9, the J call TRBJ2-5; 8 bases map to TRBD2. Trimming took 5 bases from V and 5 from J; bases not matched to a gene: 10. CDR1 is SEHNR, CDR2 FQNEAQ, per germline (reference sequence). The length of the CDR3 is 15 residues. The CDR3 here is CASSPGGVSDETQYF. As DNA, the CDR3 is TGTGCCAGCAGCCCCGGGGGGGTCTCCGATGAGACCCAGTACTTC. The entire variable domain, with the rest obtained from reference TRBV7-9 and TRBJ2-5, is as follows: DTGVSQNPRHKITKRGQNVTFRCDPISEHNRLYWYRQTLGQGPEFLTYFQNEAQLEKSRLLSDRFSAERPKGSFSTLEIQRTEQGDSAMYLCASSPGGVSDETQYFGPGTRLLVL.

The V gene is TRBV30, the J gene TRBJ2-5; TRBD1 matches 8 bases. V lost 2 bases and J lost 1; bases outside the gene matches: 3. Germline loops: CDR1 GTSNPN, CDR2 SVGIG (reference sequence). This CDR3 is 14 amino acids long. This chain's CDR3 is CAWSRTGIQETQYF. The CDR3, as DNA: TGTGCCTGGAGTCGGACAGGGATCCAAGAGACCCAGTACTTC.

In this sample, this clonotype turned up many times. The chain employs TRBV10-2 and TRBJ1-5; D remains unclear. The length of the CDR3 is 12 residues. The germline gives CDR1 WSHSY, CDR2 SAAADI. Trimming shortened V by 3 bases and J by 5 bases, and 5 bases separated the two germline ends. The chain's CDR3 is CASSDPDQPQHF. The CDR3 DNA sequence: TGCGCCAGCAGTGACCCAGATCAGCCCCAGCATTTT.

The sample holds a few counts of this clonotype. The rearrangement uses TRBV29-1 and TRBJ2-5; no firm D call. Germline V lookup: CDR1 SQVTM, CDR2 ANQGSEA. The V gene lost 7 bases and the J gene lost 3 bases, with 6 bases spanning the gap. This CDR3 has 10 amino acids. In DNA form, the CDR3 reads TGCAGCGGTCATGAAGAGACCCAGTACTTC. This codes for CSGHEETQYF.

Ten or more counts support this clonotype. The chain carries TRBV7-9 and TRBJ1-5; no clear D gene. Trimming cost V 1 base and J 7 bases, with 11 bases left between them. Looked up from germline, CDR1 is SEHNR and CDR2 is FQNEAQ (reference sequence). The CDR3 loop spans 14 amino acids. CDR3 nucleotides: TGTGCCAGCAGCTTAGGGAGGGCTGACCAGCCCCAGCATTTT. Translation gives CASSLGRADQPQHF.

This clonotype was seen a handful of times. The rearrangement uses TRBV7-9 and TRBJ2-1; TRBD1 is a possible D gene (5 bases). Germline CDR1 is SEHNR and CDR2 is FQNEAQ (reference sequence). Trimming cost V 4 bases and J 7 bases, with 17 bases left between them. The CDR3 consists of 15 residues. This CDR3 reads CASSSRGFPANEQFF. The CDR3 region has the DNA TGTGCCAGCAGCTCAAGGGGATTCCCCGCGAATGAGCAGTTCTTC.

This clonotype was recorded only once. CDR3 region: CSVWGQGIRELFF. CDR3 sequence (DNA): TGCAGTGTCTGGGGACAGGGGATCCGGGAGCTGTTTTTT. This chain links TRBV20-1 with TRBJ2-2, with TRBD1 identical over 10 bases. Germline lookup yields CDR1 DFQATT and CDR2 SNEGSKA (reference sequence). The CDR3 runs 13 residues. With 7 bases clipped from V and 9 bases from J, the junction kept 8 bases outside the gene matches.

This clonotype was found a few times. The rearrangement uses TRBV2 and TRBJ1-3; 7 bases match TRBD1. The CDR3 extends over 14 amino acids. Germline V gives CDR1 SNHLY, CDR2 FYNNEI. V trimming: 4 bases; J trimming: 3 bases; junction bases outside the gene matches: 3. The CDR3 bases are TGTGCCAGCAGTGCAGGGGGATTTGGAAACACCATATATTTT. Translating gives CASSAGGFGNTIYF.

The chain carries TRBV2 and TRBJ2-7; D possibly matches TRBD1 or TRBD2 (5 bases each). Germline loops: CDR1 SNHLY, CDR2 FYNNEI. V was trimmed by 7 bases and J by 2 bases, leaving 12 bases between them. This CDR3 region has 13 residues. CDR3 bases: TGTGCCAGCACCCGGGACCTCCCCTACGAGCAGTACTTC. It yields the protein CASTRDLPYEQYF.

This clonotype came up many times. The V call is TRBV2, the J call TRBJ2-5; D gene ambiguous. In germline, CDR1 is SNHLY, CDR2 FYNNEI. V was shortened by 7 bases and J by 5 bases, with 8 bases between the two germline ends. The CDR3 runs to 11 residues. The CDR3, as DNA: TGTGCCAGCACCTCATGGGAGACCCAGTACTTC. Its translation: CASTSWETQYF. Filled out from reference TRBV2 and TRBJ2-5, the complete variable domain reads EPEVTQTPSHQVTQMGQEVILRCVPISNHLYFYWYRQILGQKVEFLVSFYNNEISEKSEIFDDQFSVERPDGSNFTLKIRSTKLEDSAMYFCASTSWETQYFGPGTRLLVL.

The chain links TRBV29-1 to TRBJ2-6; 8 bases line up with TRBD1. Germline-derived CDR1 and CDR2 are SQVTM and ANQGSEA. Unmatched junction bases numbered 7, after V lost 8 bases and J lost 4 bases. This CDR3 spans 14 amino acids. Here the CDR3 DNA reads TGCAGCCCCACAGGGGGACGCGGGGCCAACGTCCTGACTTTC. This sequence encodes CSPTGGRGANVLTF.

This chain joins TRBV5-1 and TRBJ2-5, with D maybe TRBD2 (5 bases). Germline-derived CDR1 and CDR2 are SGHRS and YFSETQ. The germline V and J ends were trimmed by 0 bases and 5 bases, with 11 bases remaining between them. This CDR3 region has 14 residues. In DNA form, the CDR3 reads TGCGCCAGCAGCTTGGAACCGGGATGGGAGACCCAGTACTTC. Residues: CASSLEPGWETQYF.

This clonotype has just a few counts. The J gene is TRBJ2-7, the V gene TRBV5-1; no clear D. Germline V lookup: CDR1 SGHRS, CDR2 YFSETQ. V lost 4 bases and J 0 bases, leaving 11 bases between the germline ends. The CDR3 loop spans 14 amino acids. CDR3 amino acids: CASSHGFNSYEQYF. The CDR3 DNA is TGCGCCAGCAGCCACGGGTTCAACTCCTACGAGCAGTACTTC.

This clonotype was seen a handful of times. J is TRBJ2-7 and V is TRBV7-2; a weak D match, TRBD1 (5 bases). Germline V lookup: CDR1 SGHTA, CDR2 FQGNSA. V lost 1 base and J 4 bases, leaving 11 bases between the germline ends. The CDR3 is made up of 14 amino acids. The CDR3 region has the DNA TGTGCCAGCAGCTTAGGACAGCAATTGTACGAGCAGTACTTC. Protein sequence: CASSLGQQLYEQYF.

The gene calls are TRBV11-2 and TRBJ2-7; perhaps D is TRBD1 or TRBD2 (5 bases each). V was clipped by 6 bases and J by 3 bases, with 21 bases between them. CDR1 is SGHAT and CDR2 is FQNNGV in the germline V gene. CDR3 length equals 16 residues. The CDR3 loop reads CASSRDRLPKGYEQYF. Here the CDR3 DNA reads TGTGCCAGCAGTAGGGACCGACTTCCTAAAGGCTACGAGCAGTACTTC.

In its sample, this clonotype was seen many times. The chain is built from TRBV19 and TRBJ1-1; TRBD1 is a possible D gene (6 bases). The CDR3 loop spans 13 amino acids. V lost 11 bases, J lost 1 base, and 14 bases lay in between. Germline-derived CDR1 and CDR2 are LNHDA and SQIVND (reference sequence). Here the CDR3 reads CAGRTGSNTEAFF. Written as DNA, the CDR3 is TGTGCCGGGAGAACAGGGTCGAACACTGAAGCTTTCTTT.

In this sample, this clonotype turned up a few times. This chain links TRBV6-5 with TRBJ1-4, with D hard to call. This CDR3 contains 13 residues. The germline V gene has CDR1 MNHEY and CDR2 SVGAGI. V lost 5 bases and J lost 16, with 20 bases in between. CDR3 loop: CASSEGVGQIPFF. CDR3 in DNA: TGTGCCAGCAGTGAAGGTGTCGGGCAGATCCCGTTTTTT.